The 32 T cell receptor beta chains listed next were all sequenced from one sample in a study of OX40 agonist ivuxolimab in advanced cancers. The repertoire was sequenced with immunoSEQ multiplex PCR; TCRdb's copy has only in-frame clones and lacks some. The data hold 60,000 to 75,000 clones, with about 85% observed a single time. This sample comprised CD4+ or CD8+ T cells sorted from blood, obtained in a trial of the OX40 agonist ivuxolimab. These receptors were collected from an adult with an advanced solid tumor such as melanoma, head and neck, liver or kidney cancer.

V usage is TRBV18 and J usage is TRBJ1-5; a possible D gene is TRBD1 (5 bases). Germline V CDR1 and CDR2: KGHSH, LQKENI. V was trimmed by 0 bases and J by 0 bases, leaving 15 bases between them. The CDR3 spans 18 residues. The CDR3 loop reads CASSPPGEPLISNQPQHF. The CDR3 DNA sequence: TGTGCCAGCTCACCACCGGGGGAGCCGTTGATTAGCAATCAGCCCCAGCATTTT. The full variable domain, its missing parts supplied by reference TRBV18 and TRBJ1-5, is NAGVMQNPRHLVRRRGQEARLRCSPMKGHSHVYWYRQLPEEGLKFMVYLQKENIIDESGMPKERFSAEFPKEGPSILRIQQVVRGDSAAYFCASSPPGEPLISNQPQHFGDGTRLSIL.

This clone appeared a few times. V usage is TRBV6-5 and J usage is TRBJ1-5; D gene uncertain. Deletions cut 6 bases from V and 2 bases from J, with 11 bases between. Germline-derived CDR1 and CDR2 are MNHEY and SVGAGI. CDR3 length equals 14 residues. CDR3 sequence (DNA): TGTGCCAGCAGCCCCTCCACGGGCAATCAGCCCCAGCATTTT. Protein product: CASSPSTGNQPQHF.

Details on this clone: The identical CDR3 is also encoded by other nucleotide sequences in the sample. The chain has TRBV5-1 and TRBJ2-7; D is unclear. Germline CDR1 and CDR2: SGHRS and YFSETQ. The CDR3 runs 13 residues. Trimming cost V 4 bases and J 2 bases, with 10 bases left between them. CDR3 sequence: CASSPNGAYEQYF. CDR3 nucleotides: TGCGCCAGCAGCCCAAATGGGGCCTACGAGCAGTACTTC.

This chain connects TRBV5-6 to TRBJ2-3; 8 nucleotides agree with TRBD2. The CDR3 has 14 residues. Trimming took 4 bases from V and 4 from J; bases not matched to a gene: 5. CDR1 SGHDT and CDR2 YYEEEE come from the germline V gene. CDR3 nucleotide sequence: TGTGCCAGCAGCCCCTTGGGACTAGCAGATACGCAGTATTTT. The encoded protein is CASSPLGLADTQYF.

This clone was detected once. This chain links TRBV11-2 with TRBJ2-3; unclear D gene. CDR3 length: 13 amino acids. V was trimmed by 5 bases and J by 11 bases, leaving 17 bases between them. Germline V gene lookup returns CDR1 SGHAT and CDR2 FQNNGV. The CDR3, as DNA: TGTGCCAGCAGCCCGCTTTCCTACACGGGGCAGTATTTT. It codes for CASSPLSYTGQYF. Drawing the rest from reference TRBV11-2 and TRBJ2-3, the complete variable domain is EAGVAQSPRYKIIEKRQSVAFWCNPISGHATLYWYQQILGQGPKLLIQFQNNGVVDDSQLPKDRFSAERLKGVDSTLKIQPAKLEDSAVYLCASSPLSYTGQYFGPGTRLTVL.

The chain employs TRBV5-5 and TRBJ2-3, with a tentative D call TRBD2 (6 bases). Germline CDR1 SGHKS, CDR2 YYEKEE (reference sequence). The CDR3 runs 13 residues. V lost 5 bases and J lost 6, with 13 bases in between. CDR3 sequence reads: CASRPSGVDTQYF. In DNA, the CDR3 is TGTGCCAGCAGGCCGTCGGGGGTCGATACGCAGTATTTT.

The table lists this clone with a count of one. This CDR3 is CASTGQGVYQPQHF. CDR3 DNA sequence: TGTGCCAGCACCGGACAGGGGGTTTATCAGCCCCAGCATTTT. This chain joins TRBV2 and TRBJ1-5, with 10 bases identical to TRBD1. The germline V gene encodes CDR1 SNHLY and CDR2 FYNNEI. The CDR3 loop spans 14 amino acids. The V and J ends lost 7 bases and 5 bases, in that order; junction bases with no gene match: 5.

This chain uses TRBV5-1 with TRBJ2-2; D is undetermined. CDR1 and CDR2 (germline): SGHRS, YFSETQ. The CDR3 consists of 16 residues. Trimming took off 0 bases at V and 0 bases at J, with 9 bases between the two ends. CDR3 coding DNA: TGCGCCAGCAGCTTGGGGGCGGCCGCGAACACCGGGGAGCTGTTTTTT. This sequence encodes CASSLGAAANTGELFF.

V and J are TRBV19 and TRBJ2-1, with D maybe TRBD1 (7 bases). Trimming took off 5 bases at V and 9 bases at J, with 32 bases between the two ends. This CDR3 region has 19 residues. The germline gives CDR1 LNHDA, CDR2 SQIVND (reference sequence). The CDR3 coding sequence is TGTGCCAGTAGTCCAGGACGGAGGGGACAGTCCGGACCCTATGGTGAGCAGTTCTTC. Its translation: CASSPGRRGQSGPYGEQFF.

In DNA form, the CDR3 reads TGTGCCAGCAGCACCGGACAGCTACTCTCTGGAAACACCATATATTTT. Translation gives CASSTGQLLSGNTIYF. V gene TRBV9 combines with J gene TRBJ1-3; D may be TRBD1 (6 bases). Trimming took 4 bases from V and 0 from J, leaving 14 bases between them. Germline V lookup: CDR1 SGDLS, CDR2 YYNGEE. There are 16 residues in the CDR3.

The rearrangement joins TRBV5-1 to TRBJ1-1, with TRBD1 identical over 7 bases. V shed 5 bases and J 4 bases; nucleotides not matched to a gene: 8. The CDR3 loop spans 14 amino acids. Germline V gene lookup returns CDR1 SGHRS and CDR2 YFSETQ. The CDR3 reads CASSWGQPGTEAFF. The CDR3 DNA reads as TGCGCCAGCAGTTGGGGACAGCCGGGCACTGAAGCTTTCTTT.

V gene TRBV7-9 combines with J gene TRBJ2-7; 10 nucleotides match TRBD2. The J segment lost 10 bases and the V segment lost 5 bases, leaving 8 bases of the junction unmatched. Germline V gives CDR1 SEHNR, CDR2 FQNEAQ (reference sequence). This CDR3 is 13 amino acids long. CDR3: CASSGTSGANQYF. The CDR3 nucleotides are TGTGCCAGCAGCGGAACTAGCGGGGCCAATCAGTACTTC.

The rearrangement links TRBV7-2 to TRBJ2-5; 13 nucleotides match TRBD2. The germline CDR1 and CDR2 sequences are SGHTA and FQGNSA. V dropped 4 bases and J dropped 3; count of bases not matched to a gene: 5. This CDR3 region has 16 residues. The CDR3 reads CASSSRTSGSKETQYF. CDR3 sequence (DNA): TGTGCCAGCAGCTCTAGGACTAGCGGGAGTAAAGAGACCCAGTACTTC.

V and J are TRBV29-1 and TRBJ2-5; weak D call: TRBD2 (5 bases). The CDR3 extends over 13 amino acids. Germline loops: CDR1 SQVTM, CDR2 ANQGSEA. Trimming cost V 5 bases and J 5 bases, with 15 bases left between them. Here the CDR3 reads CSVQARIAETQYF. For the CDR3, the DNA is TGCAGCGTTCAAGCCAGGATAGCGGAGACCCAGTACTTC.

The chain has TRBV7-3 and TRBJ2-7; tentative D call: TRBD1 (5 bases). Germline loops: CDR1 SGHTA, CDR2 FQGTGA. V was trimmed by 8 bases and J by 1 base, leaving 15 bases between them. The CDR3 runs to 14 residues. The CDR3: CASVPGQGSYEQYF. The CDR3 coding sequence is TGTGCCAGCGTCCCAGGGCAGGGATCCTACGAGCAGTACTTC. The complete variable domain, with remaining parts taken from reference TRBV7-3 and TRBJ2-7, reads GAGVSQTPSNKVTEKGKYVELRCDPISGHTALYWYRQSLGQGPEFLIYFQGTGAADDSGLPNDRFFAVRPEGSVSTLKIQRTERGDSAVYLCASVPGQGSYEQYFGPGTRLTVT.

The chain is built from TRBV18 and TRBJ2-7, with D perhaps TRBD2 (5 bases). Trimming took off 6 bases at V and 7 bases at J, with 19 bases between the two ends. The CDR3 runs to 14 residues. CDR1 KGHSH and CDR2 LQKENI come from the germline V gene. The CDR3 sequence: CASSQDPGDREQYF. As DNA, the CDR3 is TGTGCCAGCTCTCAGGATCCCGGGGATAGAGAGCAGTACTTC.

The chain uses TRBV30 and TRBJ1-6; D gene ambiguous. Per germline, CDR1 GTSNPN and CDR2 SVGIG (reference sequence). The length of the CDR3 is 12 residues. V lost 4 bases and J lost 10, with 11 bases in between. The CDR3 spells CAWKTERSPLHF. CDR3 nucleotides: TGTGCCTGGAAAACTGAGAGGTCACCCCTCCACTTT.

The chain links TRBV18 to TRBJ2-5; TRBD2 matches at 12 bases. The CDR3 consists of 17 residues. Trimming cost V 6 bases and J 0 bases; bases outside gene matches: 8. The germline V gene has CDR1 KGHSH and CDR2 LQKENI. CDR3 residues: CASSFALAGGNQETQYF. The CDR3 bases are TGTGCCAGCTCTTTCGCACTAGCGGGAGGAAACCAAGAGACCCAGTACTTC.

This CDR3 reads CASRSAPGGQGGELFF. The CDR3 nucleotides are TGTGCCAGCAGGTCAGCACCCGGAGGCCAGGGCGGGGAGCTGTTTTTT. The gene calls are TRBV6-6 and TRBJ2-2; D is tentatively TRBD1 or TRBD2 (5 bases each). Germline loops: CDR1 MNHNY, CDR2 SVGAGI (reference sequence). This CDR3 region has 16 residues. The V and J ends lost 6 bases and 7 bases respectively, with 21 bases between them.

V and J are TRBV9 and TRBJ1-4, with a possible D match to TRBD1 (5 bases). The CDR3 covers 13 residues. From germline, CDR1 is SGDLS and CDR2 YYNGEE. V lost 3 bases, J lost 8 bases, and 11 bases lay in between. The CDR3 bases are TGTGCCAGCAGCGGGGGCGGTAGGGAAAAACTGTTTTTT. It codes for CASSGGGREKLFF.

The chain employs TRBV18 and TRBJ2-2; D may be TRBD1 (5 bases). The CDR3 is 14 residues long. CDR1 and CDR2 from the germline V gene are KGHSH and LQKENI. Trimming took off 5 bases at V and 4 bases at J, with 11 bases between the two ends. Here the CDR3 reads CASSLRQSTGELFF. The CDR3 region has the DNA TGTGCCAGCTCATTGAGACAGTCCACCGGGGAGCTGTTTTTT.

Remarks on this clone: One end of the junction is discordant with germline, which a read error may explain. The chain uses TRBV6-5 and TRBJ1-2; 9 bases agree with TRBD1. The CDR3 is made up of 15 amino acids. Germline V gene sequence: CDR1 MNHEY, CDR2 SVGAGI. DNA for the CDR3: TGTGCCATCAGTGCCCCGGGACAGGGCATGCAGGGCTACACCTTC. Amino acids: CAISAPGQGMQGYTF.

The chain uses TRBV5-1 and TRBJ2-6, with D possibly TRBD1 on 5 matching bases. V was clipped by 2 bases and J by 1 base, with 13 bases between them. CDR1 and CDR2 (germline): SGHRS, YFSETQ. The CDR3 contains 17 residues. The CDR3: CASSLGDRASGANVLTF. The CDR3 DNA sequence: TGCGCCAGCAGCTTAGGGGATAGGGCGTCTGGGGCCAACGTCCTGACTTTC.

The chain recombines TRBV30 with TRBJ2-1; 7 bases line up with TRBD1. CDR3 size: 11 residues. Looked up from germline, CDR1 is GTSNPN and CDR2 is SVGIG (reference sequence). V gave up 5 bases and J gave up 7 bases; unmatched junction bases: 2. The DNA of the CDR3 is TGTGCCTGGGGCAGGGGGAATGAGCAGTTCTTC. Translating it yields CAWGRGNEQFF. The full variable domain, in which reference TRBV30 and TRBJ2-1 provide the parts outside the CDR3, is SQTIHQWPATLVQPVGSPLSLECTVEGTSNPNLYWYRQAAGRGLQLLFYSVGIGQISSEVPQNLSASRPQDRQFILSSKKLLLSDSGFYLCAWGRGNEQFFGPGTRLTVL.

This clone was detected only a few times. The gene calls are TRBV5-8 and TRBJ2-2; the D gene is possibly TRBD1 (5 bases). From germline, CDR1 is SGHTS and CDR2 YDEGEE. Between the trimmed V and J ends, which lost 3 bases and 4 bases, there was a span of 16 bases. This CDR3 contains 16 residues. CDR3 amino acids: CASSWSQGSVTGELFF. The CDR3 DNA follows: TGTGCCAGCAGCTGGAGCCAGGGTTCGGTCACCGGGGAGCTGTTTTTT.

The V call is TRBV9, the J call TRBJ1-2; D is possibly TRBD1 (5 bases). V lost 0 bases to trimming and J lost 5 bases, with 17 bases between them. This CDR3 is 16 amino acids long. Germline CDR1 and CDR2: SGDLS and YYNGEE. In DNA form, the CDR3 reads TGTGCCAGCAGCGTAGACGGTTGGGGCCAGGGATATGGCTACACCTTC. It yields the protein CASSVDGWGQGYGYTF.

The gene calls are TRBV7-9 and TRBJ1-1; D is unclear. The CDR3 extends over 12 amino acids. The germline V and J ends were trimmed by 6 bases and 4 bases, with 9 bases remaining between them. CDR1 and CDR2 (germline): SEHNR, FQNEAQ (reference sequence). The CDR3 region is CASSSTGTEAFF. The CDR3 DNA sequence: TGTGCCAGCAGTAGTACTGGCACTGAAGCTTTCTTT. The full variable domain, in which reference TRBV7-9 and TRBJ1-1 provide the parts outside the CDR3, is DTGVSQNPRHKITKRGQNVTFRCDPISEHNRLYWYRQTLGQGPEFLTYFQNEAQLEKSRLLSDRFSAERPKGSFSTLEIQRTEQGDSAMYLCASSSTGTEAFFGQGTRLTVV.

This sequence joins TRBV21-1 and TRBJ1-5; the table's D gene call, TRBD1, was not cross checked with the DNA. TRBV21-1 is assigned pseudogene status. The CDR3 loop spans 16 amino acids. The CDR3 DNA follows: TGTGCCAGCAGCAAAGAGACAGGGCGAGATTGCCAGCCCCAGCATTTT. As protein: CASSKETGRDCQPQHF.

The J gene is TRBJ1-4, the V gene TRBV5-8, with D perhaps matching TRBD1 (5 bases). V shed 4 bases and J shed 8 bases, with 18 bases lying between them. CDR3 length equals 15 residues. Looked up from germline, CDR1 is SGHTS and CDR2 is YDEGEE. The CDR3 sequence: CASSIPGRVKEKLFF. For the CDR3, the DNA is TGTGCCAGCAGCATACCAGGGAGGGTAAAAGAAAAACTGTTTTTT.

The rearrangement uses TRBV11-3 and TRBJ2-7; D gene ambiguous. Germline V gives CDR1 SGHNT, CDR2 YENEEA. This CDR3 spans 13 amino acids. V was shortened by 0 bases and J by 2 bases, with 5 bases between the two germline ends. CDR3 DNA: TGTGCCAGCAGCTTAGAGGTCACCTACGAGCAGTACTTC. Its translation: CASSLEVTYEQYF.

The J gene is TRBJ1-4, the V gene TRBV5-1; tentatively, D is TRBD1 (5 bases). The CDR3 loop spans 15 amino acids. V was trimmed by 4 bases and J by 3 bases, leaving 13 bases between them. Germline V gene lookup returns CDR1 SGHRS and CDR2 YFSETQ. The CDR3 region is CASSPAGSANEKLFF. CDR3 coding DNA: TGCGCCAGCAGCCCGGCAGGGTCAGCTAATGAAAAACTGTTTTTT.

CDR3 DNA: TGTGCCAGCAGTGAACACATTAGCGGGTCGAGCTCCTACGAGCAGTACTTC. Its translation: CASSEHISGSSSYEQYF. The chain is built from TRBV6-1 and TRBJ2-7; 7 bases are a match to TRBD2. V shed 2 bases and J 0 bases; nucleotides not matched to a gene: 10. The CDR3 extends over 17 amino acids. Germline V gene sequence: CDR1 MNHNS, CDR2 SASEGT.